This entry features one TCR beta chain sequence. Here the CDR3 omits its conserved ending phenylalanine or tryptophan, so a read error is the likely source. RNA transcripts gave rise to amplified TCR beta CDR3 regions. TCR CDR3 underwent first-round RT-PCR with the HTBI primer set. MiXCR, applied by TCRdb to the multiplex PCR reads, yields one record per CDR3 protein. Among some 620,000 distinct CDR3 sequences listed, 15% to 20% were seen once. The sample belongs to a study of T cells in Graves' hyperthyroidism and ophthalmopathy. About the study: Once the initial diagnosis was made, peripheral blood was obtained before any treatment.

What was sequenced was blood. The TCR was taken from a woman aged 30 to 39 with Graves' hyperthyroidism.

CDR3 DNA: TGTGCCAGTAGTATTAGTGGATCCTACAATGAGCAGTTCTCC. It specifies CASSISGSYNEQFS. J is TRBJ2-1 and V is TRBV19; D remains ambiguous. CDR1 and CDR2 (germline): LNHDA, SQIVND (reference sequence). Trimming pared 3 bases from V and 1 base from J, leaving 7 bases between. The CDR3 runs 14 residues.